These 3 T cell receptor beta chains were sequenced from one sample in a study of T cell responses to AZD1222 COVID-19 vaccine. The method was immunoSEQ multiplex PCR; TCRdb's version includes in-frame clones alone and lacks a portion of them. Here the sample spans about 120,000 clones, over 75% being singletons. The starting material was peripheral blood, obtained on day 0 of AZD1222 vaccination. The receptors derive from an adult in good health.

The chain uses TRBV19 and TRBJ1-3; D unclear. Trimming shortened V by 8 bases and J by 0 bases, and 11 bases separated the two germline ends. The CDR3 has 14 amino acids. Germline V gene lookup returns CDR1 LNHDA and CDR2 SQIVND (reference sequence). Here the CDR3 DNA reads TGTGCCAGTCAGGTATCGTACTCTGGAAACACCATATATTTT. It is translated as CASQVSYSGNTIYF.

The genes are TRBV6-5 and TRBJ1-6; weak D call: TRBD1 (5 bases). The CDR3 runs to 13 residues. Germline V gene data show CDR1 as MNHEY and CDR2 as SVGAGI. Trimming took 6 bases from V and 10 from J, leaving 13 bases between them. The CDR3 spells CASSSGLYSPLHF. The CDR3 DNA follows: TGTGCCAGCAGCTCAGGGTTATACTCACCCCTCCACTTT.

This clone occurred once. V gene TRBV5-1 combines with J gene TRBJ2-7, with D possibly TRBD1 on 6 matching bases. CDR3 length equals 14 residues. The ends were cut back, 0 bases at V and 5 bases at J, with 12 bases in the middle. Germline CDR1 and CDR2: SGHRS and YFSETQ. In DNA, the CDR3 is TGCGCCAGCAGCTTGGGGGGGCCCGGAGACGAGCAGTACTTC. Translating it yields CASSLGGPGDEQYF. Looking up the rest from reference TRBV5-1 and TRBJ2-7 gives the full variable domain: KAGVTQTPRYLIKTRGQQVTLSCSPISGHRSVSWYQQTPGQGLQFLFEYFSETQRNKGNFPGRFSGRQFSNSRSEMNVSTLELGDSALYLCASSLGGPGDEQYFGPGTRLTVT.